This TCR beta chain emerged from a study of brain T cells in children with intractable seizures. With 2 bases removed from V and 2 bases from J, the gap between germline ends came to 11 bases. This CDR3 is 15 amino acids long. Germline CDR1 SEHNR, CDR2 FQNEAQ (reference sequence). Sequencing used immunoSEQ multiplex PCR; TCRdb keeps in-frame clones, though not all of them. The table records fewer than 9,500 clones, over 65% of them present only once. Sequencing was limited to surgery cases with top T cell transcript signatures in brain tissue. This specimen consisted of resected brain tissue, obtained at surgery. This TCR was sampled from a boy less than two years old with tuberous sclerosis and intractable seizures. The chain couples TRBV7-9 to TRBJ2-3; D may be TRBD2 (6 bases). The CDR3 loop reads CASSLLAVNTDTQYF. The CDR3 DNA follows: TGTGCCAGCAGCTTATTAGCGGTTAACACAGATACGCAGTATTTT.